This T cell receptor (beta chain) was captured in a study of preoperative IRX-2 immunotherapy in early breast cancer. Treatment in this sample: preoperative locoregional IRX-2 cytokine immunotherapy. TCRdb keeps only in-frame clones here, not all; method: immunoSEQ multiplex PCR. The profile shows about 37,000 clones, roughly four fifths of them singletons. This receptor was identified in a human donor with breast cancer. The sequencing here drew on lymph node tissue, taken after IRX-2 immunotherapy.

The CDR3 coding sequence is TGCGCCAGCAGCTTGGATTCCAACTATAATTCACCCCTCCACTTT. It codes for CASSLDSNYNSPLHF. The V call is TRBV5-1, the J call TRBJ1-6; D remains unclear. CDR3 size: 15 residues. The V and J ends lost 0 bases and 3 bases respectively, with 7 bases between them. Germline V gene sequence: CDR1 SGHRS, CDR2 YFSETQ.